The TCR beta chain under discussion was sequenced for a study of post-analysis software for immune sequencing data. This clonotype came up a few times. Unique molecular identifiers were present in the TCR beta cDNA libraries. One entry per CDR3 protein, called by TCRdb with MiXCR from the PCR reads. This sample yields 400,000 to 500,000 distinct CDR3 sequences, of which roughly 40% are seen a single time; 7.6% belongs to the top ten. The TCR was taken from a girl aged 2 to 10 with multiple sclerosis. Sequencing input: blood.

CDR3 sequence reads: CASSLGQRPYEQYF. CDR3 in DNA: TGTGCCAGCAGCTTGGGTCAGAGGCCCTACGAGCAGTACTTC. This chain joins TRBV5-4 and TRBJ2-7; no definite D call. This CDR3 comprises 14 residues. Between the trimmed V and J ends, which lost 0 bases and 2 bases, there was a span of 9 bases. Germline CDR1 SGHNT, CDR2 YYREEE (reference sequence).